This T cell receptor beta chain originates from a study of blood T cell repertoires in COVID-19. Whole-study context: Both acute and convalescent COVID-19 samples were obtained from the United States, Italy and Spain. Nucleic acid was either cDNA or gDNA, and it came from T cells, B-cell-depleted T cells, or PBMCs.

Per the study methods: Quantification of nucleated cells was approximated via reference gene primer amplification. Clones were sequenced by immunoSEQ multiplex PCR, and TCRdb holds only the in-frame ones, with some missing. V and J calls and clone size are given by that table; D and trimming were obtained from the DNA. The sample comprises 65,000 to 70,000 clones, 75% to 85% of which are singletons, and roughly 6.3% rests with the top ten. Sequenced sample: peripheral blood. The sequence came from a woman aged 60-75 years with acute or convalescent COVID-19.

The CDR3 DNA is TGTGCCAGCAGCCCGCGGGGGAAGGGAACTGGAAACACCATATATTTT. It codes for CASSPRGKGTGNTIYF. The J gene is TRBJ1-3, the V gene TRBV3-1 (or the pseudogene TRBV3-2); possible D gene TRBD1, 5 bases. V dropped 4 bases and J dropped 2 bases, with 15 bases sitting between them. This CDR3 has 16 residues. Germline CDR1 and CDR2: LGHDT and YNNKEL (reference sequence).